One sample yielded the 29 T cell receptor beta chains listed below, sequenced in a study of technical replicates of blood from a handful of donors. The protocol was immunoSEQ multiplex PCR, while the TCRdb copy is restricted to in-frame clones and leaves out a portion. The profile shows 50,000 to 70,000 clones, about 94% of them singletons. Sequencing used PBMCs. Every receptor here comes from a human donor in good health. Some clones in this sample may be carry-over from other donors' samples.

The chain links TRBV6-5 to TRBJ1-6; D perhaps matches TRBD1 (5 bases). Trimming cost V 0 bases and J 10 bases, with 13 bases left between them. Germline V gene sequence: CDR1 MNHEY, CDR2 SVGAGI. CDR3 length equals 15 residues. CDR3 in amino acids: CASSYSRGDISPLHF. The CDR3 nucleotides read TGTGCCAGCAGTTACTCGCGGGGGGATATCTCACCCCTCCACTTT.

The chain links TRBV19 to TRBJ1-1; D gene unclear. This CDR3 contains 13 residues. Trimming pared 4 bases from V and 1 base from J, leaving 7 bases between. From germline, CDR1 is LNHDA and CDR2 SQIVND (reference sequence). The DNA for the CDR3 is TGTGCCAGTAGTAATCTAAAGAACACTGAAGCTTTCTTT. This sequence encodes CASSNLKNTEAFF.

CDR3 region: CASSLDGTPFYEQYF. The CDR3 nucleotides are TGTGCCAGCAGCTTAGATGGGACACCCTTCTACGAGCAGTACTTC. V and J are TRBV7-6 and TRBJ2-7; weak D call: TRBD1 (6 bases). The ends were cut back, 1 base at V and 3 bases at J, with 13 bases in the middle. The germline CDR1 and CDR2 sequences are SGHVS and FNYEAQ. CDR3 size: 15 residues.

This clone was counted once. This chain connects TRBV5-4 to TRBJ2-1; no reliable D call. The CDR3 totals 13 residues. Per the germline V gene, CDR1 is SGHNT and CDR2 is YYREEE (reference sequence). Trimming shortened V by 0 bases and J by 9 bases, and 10 bases separated the two germline ends. The CDR3 region is CASSLDRFGEQFF. In nucleotides, the CDR3 is TGTGCCAGCAGCTTGGATAGATTCGGTGAGCAGTTCTTC.

This clone was seen a single time. V is TRBV4-3 and J is TRBJ1-4; TRBD1 agrees at 7 bases. The CDR3 spans 16 residues. CDR1 is LGHNA, CDR2 YSLEER, per germline. V lost 0 bases and J lost 10; bases outside the gene matches: 11. CDR3 in DNA: TGCGCCAGCAGCCAAGAGAGGACAGGAGGGCGGGGAAAACTGTTTTTT. Protein: CASSQERTGGRGKLFF.

The chain links TRBV9 to TRBJ2-3, with no clear D. This CDR3 contains 13 residues. The V gene lost 3 bases and the J gene lost 6 bases, with 11 bases spanning the gap. Per germline, CDR1 SGDLS and CDR2 YYNGEE. CDR3 region: CASSGLLRDTQYF. The CDR3 nucleotides are TGTGCCAGCAGCGGACTCCTTCGGGATACGCAGTATTTT. Full variable domain (missing parts from reference TRBV9 and TRBJ2-3): DSGVTQTPKHLITATGQRVTLRCSPRSGDLSVYWYQQSLDQGLQFLIQYYNGEERAKGNILERFSAQQFPDLHSELNLSSLELGDSALYFCASSGLLRDTQYFGPGTRLTVL.

V and J are TRBV7-9 and TRBJ1-4; TRBD1 is a possible D gene (6 bases). The CDR3 has 12 amino acids. With 5 bases removed from V and 13 bases from J, the gap between germline ends came to 14 bases. Germline loops: CDR1 SEHNR, CDR2 FQNEAQ (reference sequence). CDR3 DNA: TGTGCCAGCAGCCTATCCACAGGGACACTGTTTTTT. Translated, it gives CASSLSTGTLFF.

The chain employs TRBV2 and TRBJ2-7, with D maybe TRBD1 (6 bases). V shed 4 bases and J shed 10 bases, with 14 bases lying between them. CDR3 length equals 12 residues. Germline CDR1 and CDR2: SNHLY and FYNNEI. The CDR3 here is CASSGETGIQYF. The CDR3 DNA follows: TGTGCCAGCAGTGGGGAGACAGGAATCCAGTACTTC.

CDR3 sequence (DNA): TGCAGTACCGGGGGATACACTGAAGCTTTCTTT. Its protein product is CSTGGYTEAFF. The chain uses TRBV20-1 and TRBJ1-1; D possibly corresponds to TRBD1 (5 bases). In germline, CDR1 is DFQATT, CDR2 SNEGSKA (reference sequence). The V end lost 8 bases, the J end lost 3 bases, and 10 bases lay between the germline ends. The CDR3 totals 11 residues.

The V gene is TRBV7-6, the J gene TRBJ2-1, with D perhaps matching TRBD1 (5 bases). With 4 bases removed from V and 8 bases from J, the gap between germline ends came to 12 bases. Germline lookup yields CDR1 SGHVS and CDR2 FNYEAQ. The CDR3 is made up of 13 amino acids. CDR3 in DNA: TGTGCCAGCAGCTCATGGGGCACAGATGAGCAGTTCTTC. Translation gives CASSSWGTDEQFF.

The chain links TRBV18 to TRBJ2-2; perhaps TRBD1 as D (6 bases). V lost 6 bases, J lost 6 bases, and 17 bases lay in between. The CDR3 length is 15 residues. CDR1 is KGHSH, CDR2 LQKENI, per germline. CDR3 in DNA: TGTGCCAGCTCTCGGGACACGCAACCTGCCGGGGAGCTGTTTTTT. This translates into CASSRDTQPAGELFF.

The gene calls are TRBV4-2 and TRBJ2-2; D might be TRBD2 (6 bases). CDR3 length: 17 residues. Germline V lookup: CDR1 LGHNA, CDR2 YNFKEQ. With 4 bases removed from V and 4 bases from J, the gap between germline ends came to 19 bases. Written as DNA, the CDR3 is TGTGCCAGCAGCCTCCCAGCGGCGGGGATGGGCACCGGGGAGCTGTTTTTT. Its translation: CASSLPAAGMGTGELFF.

V and J are TRBV6-1 and TRBJ2-1, with D possibly being TRBD1 (5 bases). Looked up from germline, CDR1 is MNHNS and CDR2 is SASEGT. The CDR3 contains 14 residues. V shed 11 bases and J shed 6 bases, with 20 bases lying between them. Here the CDR3 reads CASASGQHSNEQFF. CDR3 DNA: TGTGCCTCAGCGTCCGGACAACACTCCAATGAGCAGTTCTTC.

In this sample, this clone turned up a few times. J is TRBJ2-5 and V is TRBV6-1; 8 bases agree with TRBD2. The germline V gene encodes CDR1 MNHNS and CDR2 SASEGT. V dropped 6 bases and J dropped 3; count of bases not matched to a gene: 6. The CDR3 contains 14 residues. The CDR3 reads CASRAGTREETQYF. The CDR3 DNA reads TGTGCCAGCAGGGCCGGGACTAGGGAAGAGACCCAGTACTTC.

The rearrangement uses TRBV7-3 and TRBJ2-2, with 8 nucleotides matching TRBD2. Losses at the gene ends were 4 bases for V and 5 bases for J; bases not matched to a gene: 12. Germline V CDR1 and CDR2: SGHTA, FQGTGA. The CDR3 spans 17 residues. DNA of the CDR3: TGTGCCAGCAGCTATTCGACGGGGGGGCTGGGTACCGGGGAGCTGTTTTTT. This gives the protein CASSYSTGGLGTGELFF. The whole variable domain, remainder taken from reference TRBV7-3 and TRBJ2-2, is GAGVSQTPSNKVTEKGKYVELRCDPISGHTALYWYRQSLGQGPEFLIYFQGTGAADDSGLPNDRFFAVRPEGSVSTLKIQRTERGDSAVYLCASSYSTGGLGTGELFFGEGSRLTVL.

The rearrangement links TRBV5-1 to TRBJ2-3, with no clear D. Trimming took 2 bases from V and 0 from J, leaving 7 bases between them. Per the germline V gene, CDR1 is SGHRS and CDR2 is YFSETQ. The CDR3 has 14 residues. CDR3 protein: CASSLQTSTDTQYF. The CDR3 nucleotides are TGCGCCAGCAGCTTACAAACCAGCACAGATACGCAGTATTTT.

This sequence joins TRBV30 and TRBJ1-1; D is possibly TRBD1 (6 bases). Germline V gene data show CDR1 as GTSNPN and CDR2 as SVGIG (reference sequence). V was cut by 5 bases and J by 5 bases, with 9 bases left in between. There are 11 residues in the CDR3. DNA for the CDR3: TGTGCCTGGTCAGGGGAGACTGAAGCTTTCTTT. It yields the protein CAWSGETEAFF.

The chain joins TRBV30 to TRBJ2-3, with D perhaps matching TRBD1 (5 bases). The CDR3 spans 14 residues. Germline loops: CDR1 GTSNPN, CDR2 SVGIG (reference sequence). Trimming took 0 bases from V and 1 from J, leaving 8 bases between them. CDR3 amino acids: CAWSVVRGTDTQYF. The DNA for the CDR3 is TGTGCCTGGAGTGTAGTCAGGGGCACAGATACGCAGTATTTT.

This clone has a single count. The chain couples TRBV7-2 to TRBJ2-1, with D maybe TRBD2 (5 bases). V dropped 3 bases and J dropped 5 bases, with 11 bases sitting between them. The CDR3 covers 14 residues. Looked up from germline, CDR1 is SGHTA and CDR2 is FQGNSA. The DNA of the CDR3 is TGTGCCAGCAGCTTCATGCTAGCCGACAATGAGCAGTTCTTC. It codes for CASSFMLADNEQFF.

The chain combines TRBV5-1 with TRBJ1-1, with TRBD1 matching 7 bases. Germline trimming cut 4 bases from V and 1 base from J; bases unmatched to any gene: 4. There are 14 residues in the CDR3. Germline-derived CDR1 and CDR2 are SGHRS and YFSETQ. The CDR3 is CASSAQGGNTEAFF. CDR3 coding DNA: TGCGCCAGCAGCGCCCAGGGGGGGAACACTGAAGCTTTCTTT.

V usage is TRBV5-6 and J usage is TRBJ2-1; tentatively, D is TRBD2 (5 bases). CDR1 and CDR2 (germline): SGHDT, YYEEEE. The CDR3 length is 15 residues. Between the trimmed V and J ends, which lost 4 bases and 5 bases, there was a span of 16 bases. The CDR3 DNA follows: TGTGCCAGCAGCCCTACACCTACTAGAAACAATGAGCAGTTCTTC. Translated: CASSPTPTRNNEQFF.

This clone was observed once. The chain combines TRBV30 with TRBJ1-4; no firm D call. CDR3 length: 11 amino acids. The V end was cut by 2 bases, the J end by 8 bases, with 6 bases between. CDR1 GTSNPN and CDR2 SVGIG come from the germline V gene (reference sequence). Written as DNA, the CDR3 is TGTGCCTGGAGTCTGAGGGAAAAACTGTTTTTT. Translation gives CAWSLREKLFF.

This sequence joins TRBV18 and TRBJ1-6; D uncertain. Germline V CDR1 and CDR2: KGHSH, LQKENI. Trimming removed 0 bases at V and 0 bases at J, with 6 bases between. This CDR3 spans 16 amino acids. CDR3 in DNA: TGTGCCAGCTCACCACCTGTTAGCTCCTATAATTCACCCCTCCACTTT. It yields the protein CASSPPVSSYNSPLHF.

The chain combines TRBV6-5 with TRBJ1-2; a possible D gene is TRBD1 (6 bases). V gave up 3 bases and J gave up 3 bases, with 14 bases separating them. This CDR3 is built from 15 residues. Germline V gene lookup returns CDR1 MNHEY and CDR2 SVGAGI. This chain's CDR3 is CASSYQFGGDYGYTF. Written as DNA, the CDR3 is TGTGCCAGCAGTTATCAGTTTGGGGGCGACTATGGCTACACCTTC.

The V and J genes are TRBV5-1 and TRBJ2-2, with 14 nucleotides matching TRBD2. In germline, CDR1 is SGHRS, CDR2 YFSETQ. This CDR3 comprises 17 residues. Trimming at V came to 2 bases and at J to 6 bases, leaving 6 bases not matched to a gene. CDR3 sequence (DNA): TGCGCCAGCAGCTTTTTCGGACTAGCGGGAGGATCCGGGGAGCTGTTTTTT. Amino acids: CASSFFGLAGGSGELFF.

This clone was counted only a few times. V gene TRBV19 combines with J gene TRBJ2-7, with D perhaps TRBD2 (5 bases). The germline V gene has CDR1 LNHDA and CDR2 SQIVND (reference sequence). V was trimmed by 3 bases and J by 7 bases, leaving 13 bases between them. The CDR3 loop spans 13 amino acids. The CDR3 spells CASSMREGSEQYF. The CDR3 coding sequence is TGTGCCAGTAGTATGCGAGAGGGAAGTGAGCAGTACTTC.

This chain uses TRBV29-1 with TRBJ1-1; tentatively, D is TRBD1 (5 bases). There are 15 residues in the CDR3. Germline assignment: CDR1 SQVTM and CDR2 ANQGSEA. V lost 3 bases and J 1 base, leaving 15 bases between the germline ends. The CDR3, as DNA: TGCAGCGTTGATATTAGGACACCAAAGAACACTGAAGCTTTCTTT. Its protein is CSVDIRTPKNTEAFF. Combining the CDR3 with reference TRBV29-1 and TRBJ1-1 gives the whole variable domain SAVISQKPSRDICQRGTSLTIQCQVDSQVTMMFWYRQQPGQSLTLIATANQGSEATYESGFVIDKFPISRPNLTFSTLTVSNMSPEDSSIYLCSVDIRTPKNTEAFFGQGTRLTVV.

The chain carries TRBV7-8 and TRBJ2-5; 12 bases match TRBD2. The junction had 3 bases not matched to a gene; V was cut back by 6 bases and J by 4 bases. The CDR3 runs to 14 residues. Germline CDR1 and CDR2: SGHVS and FQNEAQ. In DNA, the CDR3 is TGTGCCAGCAGGTCGACTAGCGGGAGAGAGACCCAGTACTTC. Its protein is CASRSTSGRETQYF.

The rearrangement joins TRBV9 to TRBJ2-1; 16 bases map to TRBD2. The V gene's germline CDR1 is SGDLS and CDR2 YYNGEE. This CDR3 is built from 17 residues. V trimming: 4 bases; J trimming: 8 bases; junction bases outside the gene matches: 9. The CDR3 sequence is CASSLGTSGGAWDEQFF. The CDR3 nucleotides are TGTGCCAGCAGCCTGGGGACTAGCGGGGGGGCTTGGGATGAGCAGTTCTTC.